The clone carrying this T cell receptor (beta chain) occurred once. The trim removed 2 bases at V and 8 bases at J, leaving 2 bases unmatched. This CDR3 spans 14 amino acids. Per the germline V gene, CDR1 is SNHLY and CDR2 is FYNNEI. Patients of the Seattle cohort, enrolled during active infection, were followed longitudinally. Original processing methods: Cell counts per sample came from amplifying reference gene primers. Assay: immunoSEQ multiplex PCR; the TCRdb copy retains only in-frame clones and omits some. That table is the source of V, J and clone size, and D and trimming were worked out from the DNA. The profile shows under 300,000 clones, about 88% of them singletons. The sample originates from a study of blood T cell repertoires in COVID-19. On the study more broadly: Material from acute and convalescent COVID-19 was sourced from the United States, Italy and Spain. T cells, B-cell-depleted T cells, or PBMCs supplied cDNA or gDNA.

The TCR sequence derives from a human donor with COVID-19, enrolled during active disease. The donor label of this sample is uncertain. The gene calls are TRBV2 and TRBJ2-1; TRBD2 agrees at 11 bases. Sequenced sample: peripheral blood. The CDR3 here is CASSELAGGDEQFF. The CDR3 DNA is TGTGCCAGCAGTGAACTAGCGGGAGGAGATGAGCAGTTCTTC.